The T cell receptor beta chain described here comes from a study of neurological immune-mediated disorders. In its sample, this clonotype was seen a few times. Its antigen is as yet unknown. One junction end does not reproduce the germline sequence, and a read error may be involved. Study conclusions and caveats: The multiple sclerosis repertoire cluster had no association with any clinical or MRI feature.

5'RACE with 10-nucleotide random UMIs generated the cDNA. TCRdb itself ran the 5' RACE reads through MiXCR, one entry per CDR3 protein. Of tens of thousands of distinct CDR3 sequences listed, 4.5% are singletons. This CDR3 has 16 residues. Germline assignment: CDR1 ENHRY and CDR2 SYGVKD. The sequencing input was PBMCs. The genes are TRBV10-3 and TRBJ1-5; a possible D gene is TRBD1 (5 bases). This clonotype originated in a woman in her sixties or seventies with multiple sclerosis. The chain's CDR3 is CAISENQGHSNQPQNF. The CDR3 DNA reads TGTGCCATCAGTGAGAACCAGGGTCATAGCAATCAGCCCCAGAATTTT.